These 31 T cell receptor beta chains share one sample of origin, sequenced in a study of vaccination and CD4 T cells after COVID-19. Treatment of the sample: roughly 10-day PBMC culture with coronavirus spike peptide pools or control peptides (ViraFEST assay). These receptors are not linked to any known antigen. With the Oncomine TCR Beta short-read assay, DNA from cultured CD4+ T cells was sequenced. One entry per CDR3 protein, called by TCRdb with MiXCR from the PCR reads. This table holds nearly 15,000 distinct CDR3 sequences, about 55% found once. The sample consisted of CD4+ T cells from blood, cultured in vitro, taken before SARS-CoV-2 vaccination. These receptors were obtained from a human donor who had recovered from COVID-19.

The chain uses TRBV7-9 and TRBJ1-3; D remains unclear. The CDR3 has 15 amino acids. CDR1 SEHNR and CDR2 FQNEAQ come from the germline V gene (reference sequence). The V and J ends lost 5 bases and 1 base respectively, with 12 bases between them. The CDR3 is CASSKTGSSGNTIYF. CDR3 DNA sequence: TGTGCCAGCAGCAAAACCGGGTCATCTGGAAACACCATATATTTT.

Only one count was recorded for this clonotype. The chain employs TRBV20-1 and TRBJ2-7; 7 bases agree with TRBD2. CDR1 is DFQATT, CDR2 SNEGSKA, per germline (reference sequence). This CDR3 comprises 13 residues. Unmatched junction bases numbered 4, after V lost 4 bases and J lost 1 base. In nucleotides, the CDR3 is TGCAGTGCTAAGCGGGGAGCGTCCTACGAGCAGTACTTC. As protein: CSAKRGASYEQYF.

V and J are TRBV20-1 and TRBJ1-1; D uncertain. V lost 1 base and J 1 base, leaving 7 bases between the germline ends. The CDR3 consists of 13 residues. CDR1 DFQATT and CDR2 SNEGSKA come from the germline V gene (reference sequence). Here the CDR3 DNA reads TGCAGTGCTAGAGTGGGGAGGAACACTGAAGCTTTCTTT. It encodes CSARVGRNTEAFF.

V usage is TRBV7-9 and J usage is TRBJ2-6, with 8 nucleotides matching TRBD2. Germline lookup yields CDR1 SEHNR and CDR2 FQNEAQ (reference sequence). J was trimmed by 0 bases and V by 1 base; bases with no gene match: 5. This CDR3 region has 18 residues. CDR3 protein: CASSLERGLVSGANVLTF. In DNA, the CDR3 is TGTGCCAGCAGCTTAGAGAGGGGACTAGTCTCTGGGGCCAACGTCCTGACTTTC. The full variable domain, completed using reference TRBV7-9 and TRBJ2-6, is DTGVSQNPRHKITKRGQNVTFRCDPISEHNRLYWYRQTLGQGPEFLTYFQNEAQLEKSRLLSDRFSAERPKGSFSTLEIQRTEQGDSAMYLCASSLERGLVSGANVLTFGAGSRLTVL.

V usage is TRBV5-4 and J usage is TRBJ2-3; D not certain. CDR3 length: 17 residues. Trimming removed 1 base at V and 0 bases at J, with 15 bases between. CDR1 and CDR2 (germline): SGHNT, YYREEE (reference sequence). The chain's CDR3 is CASSLPYPRGSTDTQYF. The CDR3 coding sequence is TGTGCCAGCAGCTTGCCCTATCCTCGCGGAAGCACAGATACGCAGTATTTT.

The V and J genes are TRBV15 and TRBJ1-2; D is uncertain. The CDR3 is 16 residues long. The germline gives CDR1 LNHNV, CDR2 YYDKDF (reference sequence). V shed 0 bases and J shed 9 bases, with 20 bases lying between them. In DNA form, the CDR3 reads TGTGCCACCAGCAGAGATTTTGGAACAGCCCAAAGACGCTACACCTTC. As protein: CATSRDFGTAQRRYTF.

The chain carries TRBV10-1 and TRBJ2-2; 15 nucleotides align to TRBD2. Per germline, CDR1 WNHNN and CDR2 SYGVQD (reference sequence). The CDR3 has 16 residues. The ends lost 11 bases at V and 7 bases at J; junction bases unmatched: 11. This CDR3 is CAGWTSGRAKVGELFF. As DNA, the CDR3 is TGCGCCGGATGGACTAGCGGGAGGGCCAAGGTCGGGGAGCTGTTTTTT.

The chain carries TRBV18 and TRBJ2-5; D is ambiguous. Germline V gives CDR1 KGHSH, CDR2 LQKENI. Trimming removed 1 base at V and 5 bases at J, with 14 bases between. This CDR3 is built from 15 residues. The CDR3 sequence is CASSPQAGPLETQYF. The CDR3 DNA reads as TGTGCCAGCTCACCACAGGCCGGGCCTCTGGAGACCCAGTACTTC.

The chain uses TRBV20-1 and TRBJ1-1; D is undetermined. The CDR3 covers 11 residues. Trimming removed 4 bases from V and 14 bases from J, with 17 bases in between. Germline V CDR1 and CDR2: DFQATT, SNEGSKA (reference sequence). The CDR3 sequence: CSATQVVSDFF. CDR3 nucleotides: TGCAGTGCTACTCAGGTGGTCTCCGACTTCTTT.

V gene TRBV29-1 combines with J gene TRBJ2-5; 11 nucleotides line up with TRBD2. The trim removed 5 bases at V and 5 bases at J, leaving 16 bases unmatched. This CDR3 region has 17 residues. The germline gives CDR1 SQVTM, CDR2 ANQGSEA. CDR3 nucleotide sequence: TGCAGCGTTCGGTCCAGGCAACTAGCGGGGGCTGGGGAGACCCAGTACTTC. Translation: CSVRSRQLAGAGETQYF.

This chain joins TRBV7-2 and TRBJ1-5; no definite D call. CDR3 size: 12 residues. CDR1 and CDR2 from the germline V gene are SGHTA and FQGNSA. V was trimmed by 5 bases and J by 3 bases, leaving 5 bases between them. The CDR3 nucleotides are TGTGCCAGCAGCCAAATCAATCAGCCCCAGCATTTT. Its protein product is CASSQINQPQHF.

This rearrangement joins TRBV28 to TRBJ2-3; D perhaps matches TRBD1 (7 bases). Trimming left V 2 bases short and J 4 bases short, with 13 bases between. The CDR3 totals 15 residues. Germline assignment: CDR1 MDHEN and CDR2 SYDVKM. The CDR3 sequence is CASSLRQGEADTQYF. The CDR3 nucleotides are TGTGCCAGCAGTTTAAGGCAGGGGGAGGCAGATACGCAGTATTTT.

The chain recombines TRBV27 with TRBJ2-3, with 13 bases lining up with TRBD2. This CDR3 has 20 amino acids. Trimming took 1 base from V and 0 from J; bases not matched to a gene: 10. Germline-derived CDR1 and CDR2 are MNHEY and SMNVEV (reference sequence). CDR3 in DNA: TGTGCCAGCAGTTTATTGGGACTAGCGGGGCCAATAGCTAGCACAGATACGCAGTATTTT. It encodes CASSLLGLAGPIASTDTQYF.

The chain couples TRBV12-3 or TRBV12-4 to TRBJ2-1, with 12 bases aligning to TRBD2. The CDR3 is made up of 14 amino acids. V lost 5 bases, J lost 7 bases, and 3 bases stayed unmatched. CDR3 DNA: TGTGCCAGCAGTCCTAGCGGGGGGGGGAATGAGCAGTTCTTC. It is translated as CASSPSGGGNEQFF.

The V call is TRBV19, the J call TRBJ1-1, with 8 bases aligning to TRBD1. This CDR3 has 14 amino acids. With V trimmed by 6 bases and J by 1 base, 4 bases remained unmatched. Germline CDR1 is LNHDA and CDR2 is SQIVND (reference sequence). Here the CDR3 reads CASSHRGGNTEAFF. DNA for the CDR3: TGTGCCAGTAGCCACAGGGGGGGGAACACTGAAGCTTTCTTT.

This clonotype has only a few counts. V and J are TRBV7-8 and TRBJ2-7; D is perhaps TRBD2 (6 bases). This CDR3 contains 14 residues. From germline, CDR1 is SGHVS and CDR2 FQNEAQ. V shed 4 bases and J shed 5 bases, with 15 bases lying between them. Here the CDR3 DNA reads TGTGCCAGCAGCTCCAACCGGGAGACCCACGAGCAGTACTTC. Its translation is CASSSNRETHEQYF. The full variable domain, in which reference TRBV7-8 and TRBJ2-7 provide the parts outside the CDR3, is GAGVSQSPRYKVAKRGQDVALRCDPISGHVSLFWYQQALGQGPEFLTYFQNEAQLDKSGLPSDRFFAERPEGSVSTLKIQRTQQEDSAVYLCASSSNRETHEQYFGPGTRLTVT.

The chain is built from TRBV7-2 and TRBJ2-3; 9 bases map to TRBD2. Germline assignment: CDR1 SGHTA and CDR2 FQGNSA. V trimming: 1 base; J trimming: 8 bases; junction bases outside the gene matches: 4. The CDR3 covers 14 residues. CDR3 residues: CASSLGGGRGTQYF. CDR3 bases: TGTGCCAGCAGCTTAGGAGGCGGGAGGGGTACGCAGTATTTT.

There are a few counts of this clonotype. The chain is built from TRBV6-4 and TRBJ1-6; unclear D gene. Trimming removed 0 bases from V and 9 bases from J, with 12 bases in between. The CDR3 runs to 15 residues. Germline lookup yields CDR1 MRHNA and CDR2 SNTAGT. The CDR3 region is CASSDSGKKGSPLHF. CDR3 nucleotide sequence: TGTGCCAGCAGTGACTCGGGTAAGAAGGGTTCACCCCTCCACTTT.

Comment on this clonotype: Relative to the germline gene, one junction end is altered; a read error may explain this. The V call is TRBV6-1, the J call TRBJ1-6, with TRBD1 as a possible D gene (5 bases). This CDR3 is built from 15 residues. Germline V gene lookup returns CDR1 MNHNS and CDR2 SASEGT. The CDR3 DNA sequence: TGTGCCATCAGTGAGTTCCCGGGGCAAAATTCACCCCTCCACTTT. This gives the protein CAISEFPGQNSPLHF.

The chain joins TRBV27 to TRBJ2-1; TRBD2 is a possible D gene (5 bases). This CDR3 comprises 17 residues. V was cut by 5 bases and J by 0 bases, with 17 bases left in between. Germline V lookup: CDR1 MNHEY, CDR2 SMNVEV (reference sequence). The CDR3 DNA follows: TGTGCCAGCAGTGACTATAACCATGTTGGCTCCTACAATGAGCAGTTCTTC. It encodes CASSDYNHVGSYNEQFF.

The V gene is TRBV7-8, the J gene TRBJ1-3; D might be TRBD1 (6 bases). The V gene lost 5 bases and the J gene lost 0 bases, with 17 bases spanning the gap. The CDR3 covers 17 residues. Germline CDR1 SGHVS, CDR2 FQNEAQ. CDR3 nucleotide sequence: TGTGCCAGCAGCGCTAAGGACAGAATTATCTCTGGAAACACCATATATTTT. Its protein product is CASSAKDRIISGNTIYF.

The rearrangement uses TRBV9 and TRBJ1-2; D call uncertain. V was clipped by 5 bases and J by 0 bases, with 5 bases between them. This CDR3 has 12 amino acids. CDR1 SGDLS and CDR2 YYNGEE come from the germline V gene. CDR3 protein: CASRSPNYGYTF. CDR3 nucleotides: TGTGCCAGCAGGTCACCTAACTATGGCTACACCTTC.

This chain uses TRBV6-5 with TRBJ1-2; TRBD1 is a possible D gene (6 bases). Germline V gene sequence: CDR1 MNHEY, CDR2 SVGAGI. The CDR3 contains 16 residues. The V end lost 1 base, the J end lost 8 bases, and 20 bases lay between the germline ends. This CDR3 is CASSYFRDNYQGGYTF. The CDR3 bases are TGTGCCAGCAGTTACTTCCGGGACAACTATCAGGGAGGCTACACCTTC.

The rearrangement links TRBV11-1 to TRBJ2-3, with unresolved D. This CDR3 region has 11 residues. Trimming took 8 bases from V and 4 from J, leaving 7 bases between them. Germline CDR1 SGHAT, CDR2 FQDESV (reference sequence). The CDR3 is CASGSSDTQYF. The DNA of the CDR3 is TGTGCCAGCGGATCTTCAGATACGCAGTATTTT. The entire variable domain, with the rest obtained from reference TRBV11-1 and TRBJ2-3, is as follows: EAEVAQSPRYKITEKSQAVAFWCDPISGHATLYWYRQILGQGPELLVQFQDESVVDDSQLPKDRFSAERLKGVDSTLKIQPAELGDSAMYLCASGSSDTQYFGPGTRLTVL.

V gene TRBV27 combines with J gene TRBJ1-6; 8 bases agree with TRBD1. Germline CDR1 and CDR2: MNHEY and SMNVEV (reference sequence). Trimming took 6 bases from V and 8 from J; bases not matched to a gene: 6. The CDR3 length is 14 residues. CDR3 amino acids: CASRTGALDSPLHF. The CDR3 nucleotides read TGTGCCAGCAGGACAGGGGCGTTGGATTCACCCCTCCACTTT.

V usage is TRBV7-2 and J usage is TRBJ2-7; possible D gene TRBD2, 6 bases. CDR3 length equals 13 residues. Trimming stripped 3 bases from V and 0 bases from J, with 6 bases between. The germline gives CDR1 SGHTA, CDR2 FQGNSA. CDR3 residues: CASSLDYSYEQYF. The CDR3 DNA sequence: TGTGCCAGCAGCTTGGACTACTCCTACGAGCAGTACTTC.

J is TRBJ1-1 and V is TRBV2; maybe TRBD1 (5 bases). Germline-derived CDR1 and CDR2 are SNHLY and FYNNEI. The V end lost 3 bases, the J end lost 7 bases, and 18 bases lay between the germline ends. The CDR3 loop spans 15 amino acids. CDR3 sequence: CASSEAPTPGLEAFF. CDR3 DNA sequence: TGTGCCAGCAGTGAGGCCCCAACCCCGGGACTTGAAGCTTTCTTT.

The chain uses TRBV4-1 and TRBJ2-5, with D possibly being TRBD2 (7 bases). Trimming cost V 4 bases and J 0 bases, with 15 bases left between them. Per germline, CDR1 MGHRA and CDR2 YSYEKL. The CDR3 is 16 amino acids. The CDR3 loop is CASSRTRDTDQETQYF. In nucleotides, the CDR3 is TGCGCCAGCAGCCGGACTAGGGACACCGACCAAGAGACCCAGTACTTC.

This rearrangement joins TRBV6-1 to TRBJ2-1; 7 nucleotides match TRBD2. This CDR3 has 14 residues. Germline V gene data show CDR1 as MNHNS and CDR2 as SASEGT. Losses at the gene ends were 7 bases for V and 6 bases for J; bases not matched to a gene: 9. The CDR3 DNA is TGTGCCAGCACTCAGCGGGGCCGGACCAATGAGCAGTTCTTC. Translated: CASTQRGRTNEQFF.

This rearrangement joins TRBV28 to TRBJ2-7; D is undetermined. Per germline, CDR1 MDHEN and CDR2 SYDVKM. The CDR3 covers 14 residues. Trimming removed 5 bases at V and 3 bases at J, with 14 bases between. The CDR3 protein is CASSPSATLYEQYF. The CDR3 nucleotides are TGTGCCAGCAGTCCCTCTGCTACTCTCTACGAGCAGTACTTC.

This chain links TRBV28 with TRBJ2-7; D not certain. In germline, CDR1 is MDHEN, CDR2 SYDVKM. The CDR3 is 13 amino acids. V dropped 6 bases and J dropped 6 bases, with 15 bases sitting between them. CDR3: CASSSDPKVEQYF. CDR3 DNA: TGTGCCAGCAGCTCGGACCCGAAGGTCGAGCAGTACTTC.